This T cell receptor beta chain was recovered during a study of T cells in Graves' hyperthyroidism and ophthalmopathy. This clonotype has a handful of counts. Antigen specificity is unknown. From RNA transcripts, TCR beta CDR3 regions were amplified. The TCR CDR3 was amplified in a first-round RT-PCR using the HTBI primer set. TCRdb itself ran the multiplex PCR reads through MiXCR, one entry per CDR3 protein. This sample has 300,000 to 350,000 distinct CDR3 sequences, with 16% found just once. Germline V gene sequence: CDR1 SGHRS, CDR2 YFSETQ. V was cut by 4 bases and J by 6 bases, with 13 bases left in between. CDR3 length: 14 amino acids. Study-level findings and limits: Ophthalmopathy was told apart from stable hyperthyroidism by a 13 V-J model.

Patients aged 18 to 65 had newly diagnosed hyperthyroidism of under 2 months' duration. Those patients with uncontrolled infection, other autoimmune disease, pregnancy or lactation were excluded. The specimen sequenced was blood. The receptor was isolated from a man younger than 40 with Graves' hyperthyroidism. The gene calls are TRBV5-1 and TRBJ2-2; perhaps D is TRBD1 or TRBD2 (5 bases each). In DNA form, the CDR3 reads TGCGCCAGCAGCCCCGGGACCCCCGCCGGGGAGCTGTTTTTT. Encoded protein: CASSPGTPAGELFF.